Listed here are 10 T cell receptor beta chains from one sample, sequenced in a study of cytomegalovirus exposure and HLA in healthy donors. The PCR was carried out with 60 Vbeta primers and 13 Jbeta primers. The data were produced by immunoSEQ multiplex PCR, yet TCRdb's version contains in-frame clones alone and is incomplete. The data show about 140,000 clones, with around 75% seen just once and 1.5% to 2% held by the top ten. Sequencing was done on a sample of PBMCs. The receptors were sampled from a woman younger than 45 in good health and CMV-seronegative.

This chain links TRBV28 with TRBJ2-7, with 10 bases matching TRBD1. The V gene end was trimmed by 7 bases and the J gene end by 2 bases; junction bases not matched to a gene: 5. CDR1 is MDHEN, CDR2 SYDVKM, per germline. The CDR3 covers 14 residues. For the CDR3, the DNA is TGTGCCAGCAATCCGGGACAGGGGACCTACGAGCAGTACGTC. Protein: CASNPGQGTYEQYV.

This sequence joins TRBV7-3 and TRBJ2-3, with 7 nucleotides matching TRBD2. After removal of 2 bases from V and 6 bases from J, the junction contained 2 bases not matched to a gene. CDR1 and CDR2 from the germline V gene are SGHTA and FQGTGA. The CDR3 extends over 13 amino acids. The CDR3 sequence is CASSLQGGDTQYF. The DNA for the CDR3 is TGTGCCAGCAGCTTACAGGGAGGGGATACGCAGTATTTT.

V is TRBV7-2 and J is TRBJ1-2, with 10 nucleotides matching TRBD1. Germline loops: CDR1 SGHTA, CDR2 FQGNSA. The CDR3 contains 15 residues. Losses at the gene ends were 3 bases for V and 4 bases for J; bases not matched to a gene: 5. CDR3: CASSFTGTGAYGYTF. CDR3 sequence (DNA): TGTGCCAGCAGCTTCACCGGGACAGGGGCCTATGGCTACACCTTC.

This rearrangement joins TRBV7-9 to TRBJ2-1; tentatively, D is TRBD2 (6 bases). CDR1 is SEHNR, CDR2 FQNEAQ, per germline (reference sequence). The ends were cut back, 1 base at V and 9 bases at J, with 10 bases in the middle. The CDR3 is made up of 13 amino acids. The DNA of the CDR3 is TGTGCCAGCAGCTTAGTTGCGGGGACTGAGCAGTTCTTC. Protein: CASSLVAGTEQFF.

The chain combines TRBV28 with TRBJ1-2; 7 bases line up with TRBD1. Germline values: CDR1 MDHEN, CDR2 SYDVKM. Losses at the gene ends were 6 bases for V and 7 bases for J; bases not matched to a gene: 14. This CDR3 region has 15 residues. The CDR3 DNA reads as TGTGCCAGCAGCCAAACCGACAGGGTAGTGGGTGGCTACACCTTC. This sequence encodes CASSQTDRVVGGYTF.

The chain recombines TRBV6-1 with TRBJ2-7, with D unresolved. CDR1 and CDR2 (germline): MNHNS, SASEGT. This CDR3 is built from 12 residues. V gave up 0 bases and J gave up 5 bases, with 5 bases separating them. The DNA of the CDR3 is TGTGCCAGCAGTGAAGCGCTAGACGAGCAGTACTTC. It yields the protein CASSEALDEQYF.

This rearrangement joins TRBV28 to TRBJ2-2; 8 nucleotides align to TRBD1. CDR1 and CDR2 from the germline V gene are MDHEN and SYDVKM. This CDR3 has 16 amino acids. J lost 8 bases, V lost 5 bases, and 13 bases had no gene match. The CDR3 nucleotides read TGTGCCAGCAGTCCCTACCAGGGGGCAATTCAAGGGGAGCTGTTTTTT. Translated: CASSPYQGAIQGELFF. The full variable domain, its missing parts supplied by reference TRBV28 and TRBJ2-2, is DVKVTQSSRYLVKRTGEKVFLECVQDMDHENMFWYRQDPGLGLRLIYFSYDVKMKEKGDIPEGYSVSREKKERFSLILESASTNQTSMYLCASSPYQGAIQGELFFGEGSRLTVL.

The gene calls are TRBV30 and TRBJ1-1; D unresolved. CDR3 size: 16 residues. The V end lost 5 bases, the J end lost 4 bases, and 23 bases lay between the germline ends. Per germline, CDR1 GTSNPN and CDR2 SVGIG (reference sequence). The CDR3 nucleotides read TGTGCCTGGGGCAGTGGCCGCTTGACTTTGATCACTGAAGCTTTCTTT. It translates to CAWGSGRLTLITEAFF.

V and J are TRBV7-8 and TRBJ2-1; 13 nucleotides align to TRBD2. Trimming cost V 5 bases and J 6 bases; bases outside gene matches: 4. The germline V gene encodes CDR1 SGHVS and CDR2 FQNEAQ. There are 15 residues in the CDR3. The CDR3 nucleotides read TGTGCCAGCAGCCCTGGACTAGCGGGAGCCAATGAGCAGTTCTTC. Residues: CASSPGLAGANEQFF. Together with reference TRBV7-8 and TRBJ2-1, the CDR3 gives the full variable domain: GAGVSQSPRYKVAKRGQDVALRCDPISGHVSLFWYQQALGQGPEFLTYFQNEAQLDKSGLPSDRFFAERPEGSVSTLKIQRTQQEDSAVYLCASSPGLAGANEQFFGPGTRLTVL.

The rearrangement uses TRBV6-6 and TRBJ1-2; 10 nucleotides match TRBD1. V trimming: 6 bases; J trimming: 4 bases; junction bases outside the gene matches: 5. The CDR3 spans 14 residues. Germline CDR1 and CDR2: MNHNY and SVGAGI (reference sequence). CDR3 DNA: TGTGCCAGCAGACCGGACAGGGGGGTCTATGGCTACACCTTC. It specifies CASRPDRGVYGYTF.